Reported below is one T cell receptor beta chain. One entry per CDR3 protein results from TCRdb running MiXCR on the 5' RACE reads. The sample includes approximately 340,000 distinct CDR3 sequences, 10% to 15% of them seen just once. The source of the sample is a study of T-cell memory formation after mild COVID-19. Study as a whole: The study found TCR clusters largely donor specific.

Germline V lookup: CDR1 SNHLY, CDR2 FYNNEI. This CDR3 has 13 amino acids. Trimming stripped 2 bases from V and 2 bases from J, with 7 bases between. This receptor was identified in a man between 18 and 29 years old who had mild COVID-19 (a few samples of this study predate the infection). Cell type and time point are not known. The rearrangement links TRBV2 to TRBJ2-7, with D unresolved. The sequenced sample consisted of PBMCs or a T cell subset sorted from them (not recorded which). CDR3 region: CASSEQLTYEQYV. The CDR3 DNA follows: TGTGCCAGCAGTGAACAGCTTACCTACGAGCAGTACGTC.